This is a list of T cell receptor beta chains from one sample in a study of T-cell memory formation after mild COVID-19. MiXCR was run by TCRdb on the 5' RACE reads, yielding one entry per CDR3 protein. The sample records under 200,000 distinct CDR3 sequences, 10% to 15% being singletons. The material sequenced was PBMCs or a T cell subset sorted from them (not recorded which). The receptors shown here come from a man between 18 and 29 years old who had mild COVID-19 (a few samples of this study predate the infection). Cell type and time point are not known. Each CDR3 is given with its conserved first and last residue. The order of the fields is J gene, clone size, V gene, D gene, CDR3 DNA, CDR3 protein. A D gene is named only where the DNA matches it firmly. Size tells how often a clone was seen (once, few, many) or the class of an expanded clone, and some rows leave it out.

>TRBJ2-5|.|TRBV7-6|TRBD2
TGTGCCAGCAGCCTTCTAGGGACTAGCGGGATCGAGACCCAGTACTTC
CASSLLGTSGIETQYF
>TRBJ2-3|many|TRBV6-5|TRBD2
TGTGCCAGCCATGATCCTAGCGGGGGGTTCGGTACGCAGTATTTT
CASHDPSGGFGTQYF
>TRBJ1-2|.|TRBV5-5|.
TGTGCCAGCAGCAAAACAGATGTCTATGGCTACACCTTC
CASSKTDVYGYTF
>TRBJ2-3|few|TRBV28|.
TGTGCCAGCAGGTCTCAGACTGGGGAGAGGCAGTATTTT
CASRSQTGERQYF
>TRBJ2-5|.|TRBV5-8|TRBD1
TGTGCCAGCAGCCACAGGGGATCCCCGGAGACCCAGTACTTC
CASSHRGSPETQYF
>TRBJ1-1|.|TRBV4-1|.
TGCGCCAGCAAGAGGGGGGCGAGCACTGAAGCTTTCTTT
CASKRGASTEAFF
>TRBJ1-2|.|TRBV29-1|TRBD1
TGCAGCGTTGACATCGCCAGGGGGGTAAGGGGCTACACCTTC
CSVDIARGVRGYTF
>TRBJ1-5|.|TRBV5-5|.
TGTGCCAGCAGCTTGGAAAGCTCGGGAGGGCCCCAGCATTTT
CASSLESSGGPQHF
>TRBJ1-5|.|TRBV6-2/TRBV6-3|.
TGTGCCAGCAGGAGAGGCGGGACGGCTTATAGCAATCAGCCCCAGCATTTT
CASRRGGTAYSNQPQHF
>TRBJ1-1|few|TRBV7-3|TRBD1
TGTGCCAGCAGCTTCTCCGGGACAGGGAACACTGAAGCTTTCTTT
CASSFSGTGNTEAFF
>TRBJ1-4|.|TRBV4-3|.
TGCGCCAGCAGCCAGACAGTTTATAATGAAAAACTGTTTTTT
CASSQTVYNEKLFF
>TRBJ1-3|.|TRBV7-2|.
TGTGCCAGCAGCCCTACGGGAACCTCTGGAAACACCATATATTTT
CASSPTGTSGNTIYF
>TRBJ2-2|.|TRBV7-3|.
TGTGCCAGCAGCCCCGGGGGTTACGGGGCGGTCACCGGGGAGCTGTTTTTT
CASSPGGYGAVTGELFF
>TRBJ2-2|few|TRBV15|.
TGTGCCACCAGCAGGCGGGGTTCCGGGGAGCTGTTTTTT
CATSRRGSGELFF
>TRBJ1-4|few|TRBV29-1|TRBD1
TGCAGCGTTAGTAGGACAGGGACCGAAAAACTGTTTTTT
CSVSRTGTEKLFF
>TRBJ2-5|.|TRBV20-1|TRBD1
TGCAGTGCTAGAGATCACAGGGGGCAAGAGACCCAGTACTTC
CSARDHRGQETQYF
>TRBJ2-3|.|TRBV12-3/TRBV12-4|.
TGTGCCAGCAGCTCCTTCGCAGATACGCAGTATTTT
CASSSFADTQYF
>TRBJ1-2|once|TRBV18|.
TGTGCCAGCCACAACAGCGATACCGCCAACTATGGCTACACCTTC
CASHNSDTANYGYTF
>TRBJ2-7|.|TRBV20-1|TRBD1
TGCAGTGCTCCCGACAGGGCCATAAGCTCCTACGAGCAGTACTTC
CSAPDRAISSYEQYF
>TRBJ2-7|few|TRBV7-2|TRBD1
TGTGCCAGCAGCCTCCGGACAGGGGGCCGCTACGAGCAGTACTTC
CASSLRTGGRYEQYF
>TRBJ2-2|.|TRBV7-9|.
TGTGCCAGCAGACCTGGGTCGACCCTAGCCGGGGAGCTGTTTTTT
CASRPGSTLAGELFF
>TRBJ1-2|few|TRBV7-2|.
TGTGCCAGCAGCTCTGACGGGGCGCGCTATGGCTACACCTTC
CASSSDGARYGYTF
>TRBJ2-3|.|TRBV2|.
TGTGCCTGCTTGACAGAGATCAACACAGATACGCAGTATTTT
CACLTEINTDTQYF
>TRBJ2-3|few|TRBV5-5|TRBD2
TGTGCCAGCAGCTTGCCGCGGGGGGTTGGTACAGATACGCAGTATTTT
CASSLPRGVGTDTQYF
>TRBJ2-3|many|TRBV7-3|TRBD2
TGTGCCAGCAGCTCCAGACTAGCGGGGGGAGGAGATACGCAGTATTTT
CASSSRLAGGGDTQYF
>TRBJ2-1|many|TRBV7-2|.
TGTGCCAGCTCCATACAATCGGACAATGAGCAGTTCTTC
CASSIQSDNEQFF
>TRBJ1-2|few|TRBV9|TRBD1
TGTGCCAGCAGCGTAACGGGGACAGAGAACTATGGCTACACCTTC
CASSVTGTENYGYTF
>TRBJ1-1|.|TRBV5-1|.
TGCGCCAGCAGCTTATACATGAACACTGAAGCTTTCTTT
CASSLYMNTEAFF
>TRBJ2-2|.|TRBV20-1|TRBD2
TGCAGTGCCCGACGACTAGCGGGGGTTCCGGGGGAGCTGTTTTTT
CSARRLAGVPGELFF
>TRBJ2-5|.|TRBV2|TRBD2
TGTGCCAGCAGTAGGAAGGGGACTAGCGGAGAGACCCAGTACTTC
CASSRKGTSGETQYF
>TRBJ2-3|.|TRBV5-6|TRBD1
TGTGCCAGCAGCTCACAGGGGGTAAATACGCAGTATTTT
CASSSQGVNTQYF
>TRBJ1-4|many|TRBV7-9|.
TGTGCCAGCAGCTTGGCGGGACACCCCCATGAAAAACTGTTTTTT
CASSLAGHPHEKLFF
>TRBJ2-5|few|TRBV7-9|.
TGTGCCAGCAGCTCGCGGACAGCTCAAGAGACCCAGTACTTC
CASSSRTAQETQYF
>TRBJ2-7|many|TRBV7-2|.
TGTGCCAGCAGCTTAGAGGGGACGGTGGGCTACGAGCAGTACTTC
CASSLEGTVGYEQYF
>TRBJ1-1|few|TRBV5-1|.
TGCGCCAGCAGCTTGACCGACACTTACATAGTAGAAGCTTTCTTT
CASSLTDTYIVEAFF
>TRBJ2-3|few|TRBV27|TRBD2
TGTGCCAGCAGCCCGGGACTAGGGGAAACAGATACGCAGTATTTT
CASSPGLGETDTQYF
>TRBJ2-2|.|TRBV7-7|TRBD2
TGTGCCAGCAGCACGGGGGGTATCACCGGGGAGCTGTTTTTT
CASSTGGITGELFF
>TRBJ2-7|.|TRBV7-2|TRBD2
TGTGCCAGCAGCGTGACTAGCGGGGGGCCCAACGAGCAGTACTTC
CASSVTSGGPNEQYF
>TRBJ2-2|few|TRBV20-1|.
TGCAGTGCCCCTGATGTAGGGCCGAACACCGGGGAGCTGTTTTTT
CSAPDVGPNTGELFF
>TRBJ2-5|few|TRBV6-5|TRBD2
TGTGCCAGCAGCACCCCCGGGGGGGCGCCCCAAGAGACCCAGTACTTC
CASSTPGGAPQETQYF
>TRBJ1-2|few|TRBV20-1|.
TGCAGTGCTAGAGACGGGAAGGGAGGCTACACCTTC
CSARDGKGGYTF
>TRBJ2-3|.|TRBV7-6|TRBD2
TGTGCCAGCAGCTTATGGCCTAGCGGGGTAGCGACAGATACGCAGTATTTT
CASSLWPSGVATDTQYF
>TRBJ1-5|.|TRBV6-2/TRBV6-3|.
TGTGCCAGCAGTTACGTCGCGGGGAGGCAGCCCCAGCATTTT
CASSYVAGRQPQHF
>TRBJ1-3|.|TRBV7-9|TRBD1
TGTGCCAGCAGCAAGACAGGGACAGGAAACACCATATATTTT
CASSKTGTGNTIYF
>TRBJ2-1|few|TRBV5-1|.
TGCGCCAGCAGCTTGGGGGCGGCGAATGAGCAGTTCTTC
CASSLGAANEQFF
>TRBJ1-6|many|TRBV4-1|.
TGCGCCAGCAGCCAGCAAGGGGTAAATTCACCCCTCCACTTT
CASSQQGVNSPLHF
>TRBJ1-6|.|TRBV5-1|TRBD1
TGCGCCAGCAGCTTGGAGGGCAGGGGGGATAATTCACCCCTCCACTTT
CASSLEGRGDNSPLHF
>TRBJ2-5|few|TRBV7-2|.
TGTGCCAGCAGCTGGAGGGGCGACAGACAAGAGACCCAGTACTTC
CASSWRGDRQETQYF
>TRBJ2-1|many|TRBV9|.
TGTGCCAGCAGCGTAGGTGGGGCCGCCCTAAAAAGCTCCTACAATGAGCAGTTCTTC
CASSVGGAALKSSYNEQFF
>TRBJ2-1|few|TRBV6-2/TRBV6-3|.
TGTGCCAGCAGCCGAGTGGGGACTGCAGCTCCCTACAATGAGCAGTTCTTC
CASSRVGTAAPYNEQFF
>TRBJ2-5|many|TRBV7-8|.
TGTGCCAGCAGCCGTGGACAGCAAGAGACCCAGTACTTC
CASSRGQQETQYF
>TRBJ2-7|many|TRBV7-2|TRBD2
TGTGCCAGCAGCCCGGGACTAGCGGGGGCCTACGAGCAGTACTTC
CASSPGLAGAYEQYF
>TRBJ2-2|few|TRBV12-3/TRBV12-4|.
TGTGCCAGCAGTTTCCCTCTTTACACCGGGGAGCTGTTTTTT
CASSFPLYTGELFF
>TRBJ2-2|few|TRBV7-8|.
TGTGCCAGCAGCTTAGTGCCGGGGCGAACCGGGGAGCTGTTTTTT
CASSLVPGRTGELFF
>TRBJ1-5|few|TRBV6-6|TRBD1
TGTGCCAGCAGTTACTCGATAAGCGACAGGGGCGGGCAGCCCCAGCATTTT
CASSYSISDRGGQPQHF
>TRBJ1-6|.|TRBV7-9|TRBD1
TGTGCCAGCAGCAGACGACAGGGCGGGAGCTCCTATAATTCACCCCTCCACTTT
CASSRRQGGSSYNSPLHF
>TRBJ1-1|few|TRBV28|.
TGTGCCAGCAGTGTTAGCACTGAAGCTTTCTTT
CASSVSTEAFF